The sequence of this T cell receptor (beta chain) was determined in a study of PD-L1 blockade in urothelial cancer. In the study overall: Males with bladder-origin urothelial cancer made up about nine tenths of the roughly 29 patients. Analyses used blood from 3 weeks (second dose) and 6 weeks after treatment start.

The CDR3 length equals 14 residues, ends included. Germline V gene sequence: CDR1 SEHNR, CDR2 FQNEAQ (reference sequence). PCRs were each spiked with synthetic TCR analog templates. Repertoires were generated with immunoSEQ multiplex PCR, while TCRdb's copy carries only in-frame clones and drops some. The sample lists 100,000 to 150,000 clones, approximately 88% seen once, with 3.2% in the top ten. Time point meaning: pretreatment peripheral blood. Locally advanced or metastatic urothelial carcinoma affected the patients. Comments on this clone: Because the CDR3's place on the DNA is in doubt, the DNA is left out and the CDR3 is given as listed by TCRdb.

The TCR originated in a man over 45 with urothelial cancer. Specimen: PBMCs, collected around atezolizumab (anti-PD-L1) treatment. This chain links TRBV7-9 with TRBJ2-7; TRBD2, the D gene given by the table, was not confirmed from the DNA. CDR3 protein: CASSLVAEGSWRYF.